This is a list of T cell receptor beta chains from one sample in a study of control samples from healthy donors and cancer patients. Data came from immunoSEQ multiplex PCR; TCRdb stores just in-frame clones and leaves some out. The table has some 120,000 clones, around 96% seen once; the top ten hold 3.6%. The material sequenced was blood. Every receptor here comes from a man aged 30 to 45 in good health. Both conserved end residues are part of each CDR3. A D gene is named only where the DNA matches it firmly. Size is omitted from some rows. Given values are once, few, many or a class for expanded clones.

j_call: TRBJ1-2; d_call: -; v_call: TRBV27; clone_size: -; cdr3_aa: CASSPLWPENNYGYTF; cdr3_nt: TGTGCCAGCAGCCCCCTTTGGCCCGAGAATAACTATGGCTACACCTTC
j_call: TRBJ2-7; d_call: -; v_call: TRBV18; clone_size: -; cdr3_aa: CASSRQGGGEQYF; cdr3_nt: TGTGCCAGCTCACGCCAGGGGGGCGGCGAGCAGTACTTC
j_call: TRBJ2-5; d_call: -; v_call: TRBV11-2; clone_size: -; cdr3_aa: CASPGKSQETQYF; cdr3_nt: TGTGCCAGCCCCGGGAAATCTCAAGAGACCCAGTACTTC
j_call: TRBJ1-1; d_call: TRBD1; v_call: TRBV18; clone_size: -; cdr3_aa: CASSSLTRTGAMNTEAFF; cdr3_nt: TGTGCCAGCTCATCATTAACCAGGACAGGGGCGATGAACACTGAAGCTTTCTTT
j_call: TRBJ1-2; d_call: -; v_call: TRBV27; clone_size: -; cdr3_aa: CASSLGQGSGYTF; cdr3_nt: TGTGCCAGCAGTTTAGGGCAGGGGAGTGGCTACACCTTC
j_call: TRBJ1-1; d_call: TRBD1; v_call: TRBV5-1; clone_size: -; cdr3_aa: CASSRPDRGRMNTETFF; cdr3_nt: TGCGCCAGCAGCCGACCAGACAGGGGAAGAATGAACACTGAAACTTTCTTT
j_call: TRBJ2-5; d_call: TRBD2; v_call: TRBV27; clone_size: -; cdr3_aa: CASSSGGGETQYF; cdr3_nt: TGTGCCAGCAGCTCCGGGGGGGGAGAGACCCAGTACTTC
j_call: TRBJ2-7; d_call: TRBD1; v_call: TRBV5-1; clone_size: -; cdr3_aa: CASSLRTGVSSYEQYF; cdr3_nt: TGCGCCAGCAGCCTCAGGACAGGTGTTAGCTCCTACGAGCAGTACTTC
j_call: TRBJ2-1; d_call: TRBD1; v_call: TRBV7-2; clone_size: -; cdr3_aa: CASSPDRGDEQFF; cdr3_nt: TGTGCCAGCAGCCCCGACAGGGGAGATGAGCAGTTCTTC
j_call: TRBJ1-6; d_call: -; v_call: TRBV4-3; clone_size: -; cdr3_aa: CASSQLQGIYNSPLHF; cdr3_nt: TGCGCCAGCAGCCAGCTGCAGGGGATATATAATTCACCCCTCCACTTT
j_call: TRBJ2-5; d_call: -; v_call: TRBV6-5; clone_size: -; cdr3_aa: CASFDNWQETQYF; cdr3_nt: TGTGCCAGCTTTGACAATTGGCAAGAGACCCAGTACTTC
j_call: TRBJ2-5; d_call: -; v_call: TRBV19; clone_size: -; cdr3_aa: CASSSPGGAYQETQYF; cdr3_nt: TGTGCCAGTAGTAGCCCTGGCGGGGCCTACCAAGAGACCCAGTACTTC
j_call: TRBJ2-3; d_call: -; v_call: TRBV7-2; clone_size: -; cdr3_aa: CASGTSTDTQYF; cdr3_nt: TGTGCCAGCGGTACTAGCACAGATACGCAGTATTTT
j_call: TRBJ1-4; d_call: -; v_call: TRBV3-1/TRBV3-2; clone_size: -; cdr3_aa: CASSQVTIGQSREKLFF; cdr3_nt: TGTGCCAGCAGCCAAGTTACCATAGGGCAGTCCCGAGAAAAACTGTTTTTT
j_call: TRBJ1-2; d_call: -; v_call: TRBV2; clone_size: -; cdr3_aa: CASRETGSWGYGYTF; cdr3_nt: TGTGCCAGCAGAGAAACAGGATCCTGGGGATATGGCTACACCTTC
j_call: TRBJ2-7; d_call: -; v_call: TRBV27; clone_size: -; cdr3_aa: CASSLGRTYEQYF; cdr3_nt: TGTGCCAGCAGTTTGGGGAGAACCTACGAGCAGTACTTC
j_call: TRBJ2-7; d_call: TRBD1; v_call: TRBV6-5; clone_size: -; cdr3_aa: CASSFGTGSYEQYF; cdr3_nt: TGTGCCAGCAGTTTTGGGACAGGGAGCTACGAGCAGTACTTC
j_call: TRBJ2-3; d_call: TRBD2; v_call: TRBV7-8; clone_size: once; cdr3_aa: CASSFGLAGTSSTDTQYF; cdr3_nt: TGTGCCAGCAGCTTCGGACTAGCGGGGACTTCTAGCACAGATACGCAGTATTTT
j_call: TRBJ2-1; d_call: TRBD1; v_call: TRBV2; clone_size: -; cdr3_aa: CASSSTGAYNEQFF; cdr3_nt: TGTGCCAGCAGTTCGACAGGGGCCTACAATGAGCAGTTCTTC
j_call: TRBJ1-5; d_call: -; v_call: TRBV27; clone_size: -; cdr3_aa: CASSLLGFGNQPQHF; cdr3_nt: TGTGCCAGCAGTTTACTGGGGTTTGGCAATCAGCCCCAGCATTTT
j_call: TRBJ1-4; d_call: -; v_call: TRBV5-5; clone_size: -; cdr3_aa: CASSLVSGLNEKLFF; cdr3_nt: TGTGCCAGCAGCTTGGTTTCAGGACTTAATGAAAAACTGTTTTTT
j_call: TRBJ1-1; d_call: TRBD1; v_call: TRBV6-4; clone_size: once; cdr3_aa: CASNAQGDTEAFF; cdr3_nt: TGTGCCAGCAACGCCCAGGGGGACACTGAAGCTTTCTTT
j_call: TRBJ2-5; d_call: TRBD2; v_call: TRBV11-3; clone_size: -; cdr3_aa: CASSLGPGGTQYF; cdr3_nt: TGTGCCAGCAGCTTGGGACCGGGGGGGACCCAGTACTTC
j_call: TRBJ1-1; d_call: -; v_call: TRBV19; clone_size: -; cdr3_aa: CASRVRGGGTEAFF; cdr3_nt: TGTGCCAGCAGAGTAAGAGGGGGAGGGACTGAAGCTTTCTTT
j_call: TRBJ1-1; d_call: -; v_call: TRBV7-2; clone_size: -; cdr3_aa: CASSLSGLERGTEAFF; cdr3_nt: TGTGCCAGCAGCTTATCGGGTCTGGAGCGGGGCACTGAAGCTTTCTTT
j_call: TRBJ2-1; d_call: -; v_call: TRBV7-9; clone_size: -; cdr3_aa: CASSLAYGKNNEQFF; cdr3_nt: TGTGCCAGCAGCTTAGCTTACGGGAAGAACAATGAGCAGTTCTTC
j_call: TRBJ2-2; d_call: -; v_call: TRBV6-2/TRBV6-3; clone_size: -; cdr3_aa: CASSYPRSSGELFF; cdr3_nt: TGTGCCAGCAGTTATCCCAGGAGTAGCGGGGAGCTGTTTTTT